This TCR beta chain is drawn from a study of identical twins. CDR1 is LGHNA, CDR2 YSLEER, per germline. This CDR3 has 15 residues. V lost 0 bases and J lost 8, with 14 bases in between. MiXCR was run by TCRdb on the 5' RACE reads, yielding one entry per CDR3 protein. Of about 570,000 distinct CDR3 sequences in the sample, around a tenth were seen once. These data are also associated with another study on yellow fever vaccine responses in identical twins.

The J gene is TRBJ2-1, the V gene TRBV4-3; D possibly corresponds to TRBD2 (5 bases). The sequencing input was PBMCs. This TCR was sampled from a woman in her late teens or twenties in good health. Here the CDR3 reads CASSQDRRYQDEQFF. In DNA, the CDR3 is TGCGCCAGCAGCCAAGATCGGAGGTATCAGGATGAGCAGTTCTTC.